The 2 T cell receptor beta chains given below trace back to one sample, sequenced in a study of shared clonotypes between healthy human individuals. This table comes from immunoSEQ multiplex PCR, and its TCRdb copy is limited to in-frame clones, with some not included. This table has around 990,000 clones, approximately 75% appearing once. Sequences were obtained from memory CD4+ T cells from PBMCs. As to subset: CD45RA-negative fraction. The receptor source for this set is a man younger than 35 in good health. Some clones in this sample may be carry-over from other donors' samples.

This chain connects TRBV10-2 to TRBJ2-7, with TRBD2 matching 15 bases. From germline, CDR1 is WSHSY and CDR2 SAAADI. The CDR3 length is 15 residues. Trimming cost V 8 bases and J 6 bases; bases outside gene matches: 8. The CDR3: CASCRPGLAGGEQYF. For the CDR3, the DNA is TGCGCCAGCTGCCGCCCGGGACTAGCGGGAGGCGAGCAGTACTTC.

This clone was observed a handful of times. The chain combines TRBV10-3 with TRBJ2-7, with TRBD2 matching 13 bases. The CDR3 is 15 residues long. CDR1 and CDR2 (germline): ENHRY, SYGVKD. Germline trimming cut 7 bases from V and 7 bases from J; bases unmatched to any gene: 10. DNA for the CDR3: TGTGCCATCAAAGGGACTAGCGGGACTGGTGGGGAGCAGTACTTC. Translating it yields CAIKGTSGTGGEQYF.